Sequencing of this TCR beta chain was carried out in a study of blood T cell repertoires in COVID-19. Study details: Donors in the United States, Italy and Spain gave samples during acute or convalescent COVID-19. Sources were T cells, B-cell-depleted T cells, or PBMCs; the material itself was cDNA or gDNA.

The CDR3 extends over 15 amino acids. V was clipped by 10 bases and J by 4 bases, with 19 bases between them. CDR1 and CDR2 (germline): ENHRY, SYGVKD. Produced via immunoSEQ multiplex PCR; TCRdb's table is partial and in-frame only. The table lists approximately 300,000 clones, 90% of them singletons. Seattle-derived patients entered the study during active infection and were followed longitudinally. This sequence was found in a woman aged 25 to 39 with COVID-19, enrolled during active disease. The chain couples TRBV10-3 to TRBJ2-2; tentative D call: TRBD2 (7 bases). Material for sequencing was peripheral blood. The CDR3 DNA reads as TGTGCCACCACGGGGCTGGCGGGGGCCACCGGGGAGCTGTTTTTT. This translates into CATTGLAGATGELFF.